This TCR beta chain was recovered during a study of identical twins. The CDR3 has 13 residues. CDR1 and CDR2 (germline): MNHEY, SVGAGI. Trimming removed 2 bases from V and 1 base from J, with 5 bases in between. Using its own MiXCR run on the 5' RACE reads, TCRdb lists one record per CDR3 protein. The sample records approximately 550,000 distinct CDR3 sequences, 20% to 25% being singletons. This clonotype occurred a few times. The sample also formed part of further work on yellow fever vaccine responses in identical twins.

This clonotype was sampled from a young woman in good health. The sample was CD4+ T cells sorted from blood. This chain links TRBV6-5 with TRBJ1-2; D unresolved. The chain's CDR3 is CASSYGNNYGYTF. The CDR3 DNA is TGTGCCAGCAGTTACGGGAATAACTATGGCTACACCTTC.